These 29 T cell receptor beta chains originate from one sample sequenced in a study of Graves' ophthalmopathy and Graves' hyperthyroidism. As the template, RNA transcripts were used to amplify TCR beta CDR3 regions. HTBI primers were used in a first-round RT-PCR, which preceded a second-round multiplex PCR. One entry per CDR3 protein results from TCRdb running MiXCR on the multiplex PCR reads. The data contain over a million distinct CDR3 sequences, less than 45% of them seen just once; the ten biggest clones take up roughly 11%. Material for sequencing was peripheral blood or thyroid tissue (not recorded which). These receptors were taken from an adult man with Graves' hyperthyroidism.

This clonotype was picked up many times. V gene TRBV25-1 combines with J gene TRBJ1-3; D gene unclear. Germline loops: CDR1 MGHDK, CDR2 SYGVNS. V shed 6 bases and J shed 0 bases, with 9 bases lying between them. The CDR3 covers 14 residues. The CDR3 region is CASSVPNSGNTIYF. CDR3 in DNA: TGTGCCAGCAGCGTACCCAACTCTGGAAACACCATATATTTT.

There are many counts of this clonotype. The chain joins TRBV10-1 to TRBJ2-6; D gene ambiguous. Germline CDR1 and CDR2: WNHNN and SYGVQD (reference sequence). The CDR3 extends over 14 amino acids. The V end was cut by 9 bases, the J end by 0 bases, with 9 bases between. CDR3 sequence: CARRESSGANVLTF. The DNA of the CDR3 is TGCGCCAGGAGAGAGAGCTCTGGGGCCAACGTCCTGACTTTC.

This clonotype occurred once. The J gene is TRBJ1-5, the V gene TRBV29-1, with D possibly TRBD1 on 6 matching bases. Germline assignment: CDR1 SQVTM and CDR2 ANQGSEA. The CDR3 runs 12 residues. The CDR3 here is CSPRGGPLPQHF. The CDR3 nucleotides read TGCAGTCCCCGTGGGGGGCCCCTGCCCCAGCATTTT. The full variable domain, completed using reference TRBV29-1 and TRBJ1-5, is SAVISQKPSRDICQRGTSLTIQCQVDSQVTMMFWYRQQPGQSLTLIATANQGSEATYESGFVIDKFPISRPNLTFSTLTVSNMSPEDSSIYLCSPRGGPLPQHFGDGTRLSIL.

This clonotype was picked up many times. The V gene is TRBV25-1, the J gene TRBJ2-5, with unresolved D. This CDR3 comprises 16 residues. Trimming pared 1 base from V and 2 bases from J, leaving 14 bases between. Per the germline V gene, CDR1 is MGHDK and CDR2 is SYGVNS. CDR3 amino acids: CASSELAASRQETQYF. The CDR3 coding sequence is TGTGCCAGCAGTGAATTGGCGGCCTCACGACAAGAGACCCAGTACTTC. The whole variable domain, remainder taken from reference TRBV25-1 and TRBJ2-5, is EADIYQTPRYLVIGTGKKITLECSQTMGHDKMYWYQQDPGMELHLIHYSYGVNSTEKGDLSSESTVSRIRTEHFPLTLESARPSHTSQYLCASSELAASRQETQYFGPGTRLLVL.

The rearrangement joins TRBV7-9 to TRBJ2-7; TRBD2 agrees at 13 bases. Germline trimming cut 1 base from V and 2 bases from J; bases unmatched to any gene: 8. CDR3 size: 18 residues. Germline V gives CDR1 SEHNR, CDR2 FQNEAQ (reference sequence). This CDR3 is CASSLGLAGGLVAYEQYF. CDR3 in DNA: TGTGCCAGCAGCTTAGGACTAGCGGGGGGACTAGTTGCCTACGAGCAGTACTTC. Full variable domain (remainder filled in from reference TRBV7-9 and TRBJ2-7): DTGVSQNPRHKITKRGQNVTFRCDPISEHNRLYWYRQTLGQGPEFLTYFQNEAQLEKSRLLSDRFSAERPKGSFSTLEIQRTEQGDSAMYLCASSLGLAGGLVAYEQYFGPGTRLTVT.

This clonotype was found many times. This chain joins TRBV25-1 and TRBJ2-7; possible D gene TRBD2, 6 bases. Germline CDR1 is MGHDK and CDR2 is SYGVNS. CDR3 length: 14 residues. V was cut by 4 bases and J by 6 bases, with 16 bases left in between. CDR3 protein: CASSGTSLLSEQYF. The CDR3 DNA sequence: TGTGCCAGCAGTGGTACTAGCTTACTTTCCGAGCAGTACTTC.

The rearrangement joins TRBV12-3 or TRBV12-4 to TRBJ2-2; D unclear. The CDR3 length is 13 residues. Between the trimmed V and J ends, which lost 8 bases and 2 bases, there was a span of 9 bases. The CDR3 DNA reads TGTGCCAGCGGAGTGCGAAACACCGGGGAGCTGTTTTTT. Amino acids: CASGVRNTGELFF.

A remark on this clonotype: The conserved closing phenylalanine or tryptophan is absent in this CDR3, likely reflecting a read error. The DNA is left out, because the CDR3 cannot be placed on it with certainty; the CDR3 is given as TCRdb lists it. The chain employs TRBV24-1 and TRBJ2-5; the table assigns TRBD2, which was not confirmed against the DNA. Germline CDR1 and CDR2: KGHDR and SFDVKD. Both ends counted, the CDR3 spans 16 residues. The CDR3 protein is CATSDPGTVYGYTFGS.

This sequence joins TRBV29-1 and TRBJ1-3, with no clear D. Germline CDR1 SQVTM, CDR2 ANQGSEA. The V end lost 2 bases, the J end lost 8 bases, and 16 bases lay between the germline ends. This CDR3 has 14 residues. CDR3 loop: CSVETDNYGYTIYF. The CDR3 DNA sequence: TGCAGCGTTGAAACAGATAACTATGGCTACACCATATATTTT.

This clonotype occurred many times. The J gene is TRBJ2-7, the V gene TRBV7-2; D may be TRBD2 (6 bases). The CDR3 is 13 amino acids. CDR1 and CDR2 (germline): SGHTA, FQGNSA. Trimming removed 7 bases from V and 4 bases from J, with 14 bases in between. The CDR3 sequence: CASTSSRGYEQYF. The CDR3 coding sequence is TGTGCCAGCACCTCGTCTCGGGGGTACGAGCAGTACTTC.

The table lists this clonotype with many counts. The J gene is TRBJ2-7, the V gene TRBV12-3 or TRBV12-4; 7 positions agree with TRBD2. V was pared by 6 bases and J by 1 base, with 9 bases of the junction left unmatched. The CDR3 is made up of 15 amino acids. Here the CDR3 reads CASSPGRLASYEQYF. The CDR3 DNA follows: TGTGCCAGCAGCCCCGGTCGACTAGCTTCCTACGAGCAGTACTTC.

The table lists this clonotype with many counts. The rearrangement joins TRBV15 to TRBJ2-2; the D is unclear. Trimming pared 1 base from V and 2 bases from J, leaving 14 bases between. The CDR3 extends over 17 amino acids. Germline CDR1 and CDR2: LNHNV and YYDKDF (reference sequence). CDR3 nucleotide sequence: TGTGCCACCAGCAGAGTCCCCTTTCTCGGCAACACCGGGGAGCTGTTTTTT. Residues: CATSRVPFLGNTGELFF.

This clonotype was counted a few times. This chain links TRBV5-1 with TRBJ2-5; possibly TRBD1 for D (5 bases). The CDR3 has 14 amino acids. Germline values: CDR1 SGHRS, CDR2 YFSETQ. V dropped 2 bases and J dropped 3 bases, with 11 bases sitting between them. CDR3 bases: TGCGCCAGCAGCTTCGGCAGGGTGAAAGAGACCCAGTACTTC. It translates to CASSFGRVKETQYF.

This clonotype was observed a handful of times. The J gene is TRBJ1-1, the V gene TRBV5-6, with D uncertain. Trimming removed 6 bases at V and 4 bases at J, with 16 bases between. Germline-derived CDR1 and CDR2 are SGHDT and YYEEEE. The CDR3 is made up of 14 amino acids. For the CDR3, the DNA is TGTGCCAGCATCGATGGGTCGACGCTCACTGAAGCTTTCTTT. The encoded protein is CASIDGSTLTEAFF.

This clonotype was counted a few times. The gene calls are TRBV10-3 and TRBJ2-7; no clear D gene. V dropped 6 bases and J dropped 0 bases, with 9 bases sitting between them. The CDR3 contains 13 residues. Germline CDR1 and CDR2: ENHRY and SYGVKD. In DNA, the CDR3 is TGTGCCATCAGCGAAAACAGCTCCTACGAGCAGTACTTC. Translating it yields CAISENSSYEQYF.

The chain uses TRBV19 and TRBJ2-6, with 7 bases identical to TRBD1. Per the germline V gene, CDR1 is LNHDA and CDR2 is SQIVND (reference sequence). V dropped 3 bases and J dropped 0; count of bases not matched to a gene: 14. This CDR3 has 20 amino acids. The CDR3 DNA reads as TGTGCCAGTAGTATTAAGGTCCTCCAGGGGGTAGTCTCTGGGGCCAACGTCCTGACTTTC. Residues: CASSIKVLQGVVSGANVLTF. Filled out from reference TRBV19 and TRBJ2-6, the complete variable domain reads DGGITQSPKYLFRKEGQNVTLSCEQNLNHDAMYWYRQDPGQGLRLIYYSQIVNDFQKGDIAEGYSVSREKKESFPLTVTSAQKNPTAFYLCASSIKVLQGVVSGANVLTFGAGSRLTVL.

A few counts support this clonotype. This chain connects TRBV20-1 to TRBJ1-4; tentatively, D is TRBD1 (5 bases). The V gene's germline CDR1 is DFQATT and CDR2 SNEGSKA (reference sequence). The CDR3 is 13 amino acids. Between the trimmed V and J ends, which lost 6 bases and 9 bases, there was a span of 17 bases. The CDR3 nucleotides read TGCAGTGCCACCCCCATGGGGGTTAAAAAACTGTTTTTT. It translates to CSATPMGVKKLFF.

CDR3 nucleotides: TGTGCCAGTAGTATCGGAGGGCGCGTTAATCAGCCCCAGCATTTT. It codes for CASSIGGRVNQPQHF. J is TRBJ1-5 and V is TRBV2; D remains unclear. This CDR3 spans 15 amino acids. Trimming left V 9 bases short and J 4 bases short, with 19 bases between. Looked up from germline, CDR1 is SNHLY and CDR2 is FYNNEI.

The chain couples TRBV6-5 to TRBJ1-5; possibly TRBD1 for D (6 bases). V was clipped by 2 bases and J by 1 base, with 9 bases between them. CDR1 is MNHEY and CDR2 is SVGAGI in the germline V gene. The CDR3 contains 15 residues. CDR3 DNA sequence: TGTGCCAGCAGTTACAAGACAGGAAGCAATCAGCCCCAGCATTTT. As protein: CASSYKTGSNQPQHF.

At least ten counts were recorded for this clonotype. CDR3 region: CASSLDGGGSPLHF. The CDR3 nucleotides are TGTGCCAGCAGCTTAGACGGGGGAGGCTCACCCCTCCACTTT. The chain combines TRBV11-2 with TRBJ1-6, with D maybe TRBD1 (5 bases). Trimming left V 0 bases short and J 10 bases short, with 10 bases between. Germline lookup yields CDR1 SGHAT and CDR2 FQNNGV. The CDR3 contains 14 residues.

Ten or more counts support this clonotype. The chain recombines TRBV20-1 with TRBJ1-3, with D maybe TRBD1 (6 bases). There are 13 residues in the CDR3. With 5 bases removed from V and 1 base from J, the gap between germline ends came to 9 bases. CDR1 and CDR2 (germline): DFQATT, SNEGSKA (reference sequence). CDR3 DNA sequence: TGCAGTGCTCACGGGACATCTGGAAACACCATATATTTT. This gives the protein CSAHGTSGNTIYF.

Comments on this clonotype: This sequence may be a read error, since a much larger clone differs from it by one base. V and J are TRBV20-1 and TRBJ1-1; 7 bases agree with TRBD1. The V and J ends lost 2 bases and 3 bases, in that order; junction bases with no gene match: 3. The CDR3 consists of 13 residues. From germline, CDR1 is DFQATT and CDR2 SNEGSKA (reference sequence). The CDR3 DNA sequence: TGCAGTGCTAGAACCGGACAGGACACTGAAGCTTTCTTT. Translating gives CSARTGQDTEAFF.

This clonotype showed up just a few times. The CDR3 region is CASITSNSAEFHNEKLFF. CDR3 nucleotide sequence: TGTGCCAGCATCACCTCAAACTCCGCAGAGTTTCATAATGAAAAACTGTTTTTT. V usage is TRBV12-3 or TRBV12-4 and J usage is TRBJ1-4; D not certain. Trimming cost V 7 bases and J 4 bases, with 25 bases left between them. The CDR3 loop spans 18 amino acids.

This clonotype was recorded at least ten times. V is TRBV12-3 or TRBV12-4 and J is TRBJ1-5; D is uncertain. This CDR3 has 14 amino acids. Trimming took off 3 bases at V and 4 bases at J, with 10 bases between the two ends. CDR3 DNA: TGTGCCAGCAGTTTTAGCCTGATGAATCAGCCCCAGCATTTT. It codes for CASSFSLMNQPQHF.

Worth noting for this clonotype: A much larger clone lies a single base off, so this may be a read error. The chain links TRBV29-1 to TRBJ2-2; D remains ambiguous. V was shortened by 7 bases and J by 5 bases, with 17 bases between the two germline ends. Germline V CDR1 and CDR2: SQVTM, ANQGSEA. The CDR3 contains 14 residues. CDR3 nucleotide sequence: TGCAGCGCATTGGGTCTCGGCTGGACCGGGGAGCTGTTTTTT. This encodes CSALGLGWTGELFF.

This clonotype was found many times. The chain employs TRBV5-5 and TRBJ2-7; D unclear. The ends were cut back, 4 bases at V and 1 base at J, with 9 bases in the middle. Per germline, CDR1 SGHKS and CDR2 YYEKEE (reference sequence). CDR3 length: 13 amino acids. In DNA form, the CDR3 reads TGTGCCAGCAGCGCCTGGGTTTCCTACGAGCAGTACTTC. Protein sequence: CASSAWVSYEQYF.

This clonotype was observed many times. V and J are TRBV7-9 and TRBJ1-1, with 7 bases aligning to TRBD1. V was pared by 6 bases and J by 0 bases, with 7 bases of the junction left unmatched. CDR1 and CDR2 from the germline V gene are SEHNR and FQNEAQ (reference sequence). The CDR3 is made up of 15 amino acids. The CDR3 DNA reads TGTGCCAGCAGGGGATCGGACAGGCTGAACACTGAAGCTTTCTTT. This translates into CASRGSDRLNTEAFF. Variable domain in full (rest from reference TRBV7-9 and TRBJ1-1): DTGVSQNPRHKITKRGQNVTFRCDPISEHNRLYWYRQTLGQGPEFLTYFQNEAQLEKSRLLSDRFSAERPKGSFSTLEIQRTEQGDSAMYLCASRGSDRLNTEAFFGQGTRLTVV.

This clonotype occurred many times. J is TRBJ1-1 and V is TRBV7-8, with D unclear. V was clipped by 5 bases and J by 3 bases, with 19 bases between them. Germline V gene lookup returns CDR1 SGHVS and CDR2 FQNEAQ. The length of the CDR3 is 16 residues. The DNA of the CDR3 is TGTGCCAGCAGCCCACACGACATAGGTTTCCACACTGAAGCTTTCTTT. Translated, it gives CASSPHDIGFHTEAFF.

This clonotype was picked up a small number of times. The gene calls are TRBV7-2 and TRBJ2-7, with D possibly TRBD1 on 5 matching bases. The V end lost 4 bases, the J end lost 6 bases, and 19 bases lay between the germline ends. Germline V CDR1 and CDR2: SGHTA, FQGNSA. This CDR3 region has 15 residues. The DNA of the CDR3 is TGTGCCAGCAGCTCATTACAGGCAGTTGGCTCCGAGCAGTACTTC. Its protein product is CASSSLQAVGSEQYF.